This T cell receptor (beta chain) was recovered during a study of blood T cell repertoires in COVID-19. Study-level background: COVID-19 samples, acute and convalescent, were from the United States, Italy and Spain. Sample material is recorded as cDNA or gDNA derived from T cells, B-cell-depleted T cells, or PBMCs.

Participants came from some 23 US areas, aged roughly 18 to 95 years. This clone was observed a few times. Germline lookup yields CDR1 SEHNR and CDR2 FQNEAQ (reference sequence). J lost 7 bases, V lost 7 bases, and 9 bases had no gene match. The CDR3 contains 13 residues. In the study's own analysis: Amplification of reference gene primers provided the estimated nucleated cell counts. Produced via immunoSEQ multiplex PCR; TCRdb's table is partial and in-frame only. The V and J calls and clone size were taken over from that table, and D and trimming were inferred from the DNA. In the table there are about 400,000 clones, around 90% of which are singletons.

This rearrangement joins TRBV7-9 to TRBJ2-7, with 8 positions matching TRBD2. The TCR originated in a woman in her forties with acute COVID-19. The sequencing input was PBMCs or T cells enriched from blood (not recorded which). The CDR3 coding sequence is TGTGCCAGCACCCCCCGGGGGGGGTGGGAGCAGTACTTC. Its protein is CASTPRGGWEQYF.